A single sample gave rise to the 30 T cell receptor beta chains below, sequenced in a study of a mutant IDH1 vaccine in newly diagnosed glioma. Clones were sequenced by immunoSEQ multiplex PCR, and TCRdb holds only the in-frame ones, with some missing. In the table there are roughly 120,000 clones, roughly nine tenths of which are singletons. Time point indicated: week 11, during vaccination. Vaccination comprised doses that each held 300 ug of mutant IDH1 20-mer peptide, plus topical imiquimod. Their cognate antigens are unknown. The sequencing here drew on PBMCs, taken from a glioma patient whose treatment included an IDH1 peptide vaccine. Source of these receptors: a woman between 45 and 60 years old with glioma.

The rearrangement uses TRBV4-2 and TRBJ2-7; TRBD2 matches 12 bases. The CDR3 is 20 amino acids. Looked up from germline, CDR1 is LGHNA and CDR2 is YNFKEQ. With 1 base clipped from V and 2 bases from J, the junction kept 15 bases outside the gene matches. CDR3 amino acids: CASSQAPLSLAGGPAYEQYF. The CDR3 DNA reads TGTGCCAGCAGCCAAGCCCCCCTGTCGCTAGCGGGAGGGCCGGCCTACGAGCAGTACTTC.

The chain is built from TRBV7-2 and TRBJ2-7, with 10 bases that match TRBD2. The CDR3 has 19 amino acids. Unmatched junction bases numbered 14, after V lost 3 bases and J lost 0 bases. Germline-derived CDR1 and CDR2 are SGHTA and FQGNSA. The CDR3 bases are TGTGCCAGCAGCTTTCTAGCGGGAGACGGGGGGGTTAACTCCTACGAGCAGTACTTC. This codes for CASSFLAGDGGVNSYEQYF.

V usage is TRBV10-3 and J usage is TRBJ1-6; D call uncertain. The CDR3 is 12 residues long. Germline CDR1 and CDR2: ENHRY and SYGVKD. Deletions cut 4 bases from V and 5 bases from J, with 3 bases between. The CDR3 region has the DNA TGTGCCATCAGTGGGGATAATTCACCCCTCCACTTT. Its translation is CAISGDNSPLHF.

V usage is TRBV6-6 and J usage is TRBJ1-1, with 8 bases that match TRBD1. The CDR3 sequence is 14 residues long. The junction had 8 bases not matched to a gene; V was cut back by 7 bases and J by 4 bases. Germline CDR1 reads MNHNY; CDR2 reads SVGAGI (reference sequence). Here the CDR3 DNA reads TGTGCCAGCATTCTGAAGGACAGGGTCACTGAAGCTTTCTTT. It encodes CASILKDRVTEAFF.

The rearrangement uses TRBV10-3 and TRBJ1-3, with D possibly matching TRBD1 (5 bases). Trimming shortened V by 0 bases and J by 1 base, and 13 bases separated the two germline ends. This CDR3 comprises 17 residues. Germline V gene lookup returns CDR1 ENHRY and CDR2 SYGVKD. The CDR3: CAISESAGQGSGNTIYF. The CDR3 DNA sequence: TGTGCCATCAGTGAGTCCGCAGGGCAAGGGTCTGGAAACACCATATATTTT.

The gene calls are TRBV6-5 and TRBJ1-6; D unresolved. The CDR3 has 14 residues. CDR1 is MNHEY and CDR2 is SVGAGI in the germline V gene. V shed 7 bases and J shed 8 bases, with 15 bases lying between them. The DNA of the CDR3 is TGTGCCAGCACCCAGCACGGATGGGATTCACCCCTCCACTTT. This encodes CASTQHGWDSPLHF.

The chain has TRBV5-4 and TRBJ2-7; D could derive from TRBD1 or TRBD2 (6 bases each). Germline V lookup: CDR1 SGHNT, CDR2 YYREEE (reference sequence). Trimming pared 2 bases from V and 0 bases from J, leaving 9 bases between. The CDR3 runs 14 residues. CDR3 sequence (DNA): TGTGCCAGCAGCTTAAGGGGGGACTCCTACGAGCAGTACTTC. Residues: CASSLRGDSYEQYF.

The chain couples TRBV9 to TRBJ1-4; weak D call: TRBD1 (6 bases). V was clipped by 4 bases and J by 0 bases, with 13 bases between them. This CDR3 spans 16 amino acids. Germline V gene sequence: CDR1 SGDLS, CDR2 YYNGEE. CDR3 protein: CASSRGAVATNEKLFF. The CDR3 DNA follows: TGTGCCAGCAGCCGGGGGGCCGTTGCAACTAATGAAAAACTGTTTTTT.

This clone was found once. CDR3 nucleotides: TGCGCCAGCAGCCAAGGAGGGACCGCTTTGAAGCCCCAGCATTTT. This codes for CASSQGGTALKPQHF. V gene TRBV4-1 combines with J gene TRBJ1-5; D is possibly TRBD1 (5 bases). This CDR3 comprises 15 residues. Trimming cost V 1 base and J 8 bases, with 15 bases left between them. The germline CDR1 and CDR2 sequences are MGHRA and YSYEKL.

This clone was seen a single time. The chain employs TRBV7-3 and TRBJ2-1, with TRBD2 identical over 11 bases. CDR1 and CDR2 (germline): SGHTA, FQGTGA. This CDR3 has 15 amino acids. The trim removed 5 bases at V and 4 bases at J, leaving 4 bases unmatched. For the CDR3, the DNA is TGTGCCAGCAGCACCGGGACTAGCGGATACAATGAGCAGTTCTTC. Amino acids: CASSTGTSGYNEQFF.

The chain couples TRBV7-3 to TRBJ2-5, with 7 bases lining up with TRBD1. CDR1 is SGHTA, CDR2 FQGTGA, per germline. V lost 3 bases to trimming and J lost 2 bases; unmatched junction nucleotides: 3. The CDR3 length is 14 residues. The CDR3 DNA reads TGTGCCAGCAGCTTTCGACAGGGTCAAGAGACCCAGTACTTC. Its protein product is CASSFRQGQETQYF. The variable domain in full, completed from reference TRBV7-3 and TRBJ2-5, reads GAGVSQTPSNKVTEKGKYVELRCDPISGHTALYWYRQSLGQGPEFLIYFQGTGAADDSGLPNDRFFAVRPEGSVSTLKIQRTERGDSAVYLCASSFRQGQETQYFGPGTRLLVL.

The chain employs TRBV6-1 and TRBJ2-7; D is ambiguous. The CDR3 covers 15 residues. CDR1 and CDR2 (germline): MNHNS, SASEGT. V lost 0 bases and J 4 bases, leaving 13 bases between the germline ends. CDR3 DNA sequence: TGTGCCAGCAGTGAAGCGCAAAGTGCTTATTACGAGCAGTACTTC. Translating it yields CASSEAQSAYYEQYF.

The J gene is TRBJ2-2, the V gene TRBV18; D tentatively reads TRBD1 or TRBD2 (5 bases each). From germline, CDR1 is KGHSH and CDR2 LQKENI. The CDR3 is 15 amino acids. V lost 3 bases to trimming and J lost 4 bases, with 12 bases between them. CDR3 residues: CASSPTGTTTGELFF. CDR3 sequence (DNA): TGTGCCAGCTCACCCACCGGGACCACCACCGGGGAGCTGTTTTTT.

This clone was observed a single time. The chain employs TRBV5-6 and TRBJ2-5; 7 bases fit TRBD1. Germline CDR1 and CDR2: SGHDT and YYEEEE. V was clipped by 4 bases and J by 2 bases; unmatched bases: 11. The CDR3 is made up of 16 amino acids. Here the CDR3 DNA reads TGTGCCAGCAGCGATTCCCCGGGACAGCCTCAAGAGACCCAGTACTTC. Translating gives CASSDSPGQPQETQYF. The full variable domain, rest sourced from reference TRBV5-6 and TRBJ2-5, is DAGVTQSPTHLIKTRGQQVTLRCSPKSGHDTVSWYQQALGQGPQFIFQYYEEEERQRGNFPDRFSGHQFPNYSSELNVNALLLGDSALYLCASSDSPGQPQETQYFGPGTRLLVL.

V and J are TRBV6-1 and TRBJ2-7, with D unresolved. The germline CDR1 and CDR2 sequences are MNHNS and SASEGT. Trimming removed 2 bases at V and 0 bases at J, with 11 bases between. This CDR3 region has 15 residues. The CDR3 nucleotides read TGTGCCAGCAGTGAATGGGTAGACTTCTCCTACGAGCAGTACTTC. Residues: CASSEWVDFSYEQYF.

This clone occurred a few times. The rearrangement links TRBV10-2 to TRBJ1-2; no firm D call. The CDR3 contains 15 residues. The V gene lost 3 bases and the J gene lost 4 bases, with 15 bases spanning the gap. The germline V gene encodes CDR1 WSHSY and CDR2 SAAADI. CDR3 residues: CASSDRRRKGYGYTF. The CDR3 nucleotides read TGCGCCAGCAGTGATCGAAGGCGGAAGGGCTATGGCTACACCTTC.

This chain connects TRBV15 to TRBJ2-7; perhaps TRBD1 as D (5 bases). Germline V gene lookup returns CDR1 LNHNV and CDR2 YYDKDF (reference sequence). This CDR3 is 18 amino acids long. V was pared by 0 bases and J by 4 bases, with 22 bases between. CDR3 DNA sequence: TGTGCCACCAGCAGAGAATATTTCAGGGTGGGCGAGATTTACGAGCAGTACTTC. This gives the protein CATSREYFRVGEIYEQYF. The whole variable domain, filled in from reference TRBV15 and TRBJ2-7, reads DAMVIQNPRYQVTQFGKPVTLSCSQTLNHNVMYWYQQKSSQAPKLLFHYYDKDFNNEADTPDNFQSRRPNTSFCFLDIRSPGLGDTAMYLCATSREYFRVGEIYEQYFGPGTRLTVT.

The rearrangement joins TRBV29-1 to TRBJ2-7; TRBD2 agrees at 12 bases. This CDR3 is 13 amino acids long. The V and J ends lost 7 bases and 7 bases, in that order; junction bases with no gene match: 8. CDR1 SQVTM and CDR2 ANQGSEA come from the germline V gene. Written as DNA, the CDR3 is TGCAGCGCTAGGACTAGCGGGATGGAAGAGCAGTACTTC. Translation gives CSARTSGMEEQYF.

CDR3 nucleotide sequence: TGTGCCAGCAGCTCAGGACAGACCTCCTACGAGCAGTACTTC. The encoded protein is CASSSGQTSYEQYF. The rearrangement joins TRBV5-4 to TRBJ2-7; D might be TRBD1 (6 bases). V shed 3 bases and J shed 0 bases, with 10 bases lying between them. The CDR3 extends over 14 amino acids. The V gene's germline CDR1 is SGHNT and CDR2 YYREEE (reference sequence).

CDR3 protein: CASSEFPGQGSFYEQYF. The CDR3 DNA sequence: TGCGCCAGCAGTGAGTTCCCAGGCCAGGGGAGCTTCTACGAGCAGTACTTC. The V call is TRBV10-2, the J call TRBJ2-7; D may be TRBD1 (6 bases). V lost 1 base and J lost 3, with 19 bases in between. From germline, CDR1 is WSHSY and CDR2 SAAADI. The CDR3 sequence is 17 residues long.

This clone has only one observation. The V call is TRBV14, the J call TRBJ2-1; the match to TRBD2 covers 7 bases. Germline lookup yields CDR1 SGHDN and CDR2 FVKESK. V lost 0 bases to trimming and J lost 6 bases; unmatched junction nucleotides: 8. This CDR3 has 16 amino acids. CDR3 loop: CASSQEKGLAVNEQFF. In nucleotides, the CDR3 is TGTGCCAGCAGCCAAGAGAAAGGGCTAGCGGTCAATGAGCAGTTCTTC.

This chain links TRBV4-1 with TRBJ2-1; 10 positions match TRBD2. V was pared by 4 bases and J by 6 bases, with 9 bases of the junction left unmatched. Per the germline V gene, CDR1 is MGHRA and CDR2 is YSYEKL. The CDR3 runs to 16 residues. The CDR3 sequence is CASSPRISGRGNEQFF. CDR3 sequence (DNA): TGCGCCAGCAGCCCAAGGATCAGCGGGAGGGGCAATGAGCAGTTCTTC.

The chain combines TRBV6-5 with TRBJ2-3; the D gene is possibly TRBD2 (5 bases). Germline values: CDR1 MNHEY, CDR2 SVGAGI. Trimming left V 1 base short and J 5 bases short, with 13 bases between. The CDR3 runs to 15 residues. The CDR3: CASSYLVGVEDTQYF. The CDR3 DNA reads TGTGCCAGCAGTTACTTGGTCGGGGTGGAAGATACGCAGTATTTT.

This chain uses TRBV6-5 with TRBJ2-5; D is perhaps TRBD1 (6 bases). Germline loops: CDR1 MNHEY, CDR2 SVGAGI. The CDR3 runs to 15 residues. Trimming took 7 bases from V and 5 from J, leaving 20 bases between them. This chain's CDR3 is CASIANPGAGETQYF. In DNA form, the CDR3 reads TGTGCCAGCATCGCGAACCCAGGGGCCGGGGAGACCCAGTACTTC.

This clone was seen once. The rearrangement links TRBV7-8 to TRBJ2-5, with D possibly being TRBD1 (6 bases). Trimming took off 3 bases at V and 2 bases at J, with 16 bases between the two ends. There are 16 residues in the CDR3. CDR1 and CDR2 (germline): SGHVS, FQNEAQ. This CDR3 is CASSFLTGQLQETQYF. CDR3 nucleotides: TGTGCCAGCAGCTTCTTAACGGGACAATTGCAAGAGACCCAGTACTTC. Full variable domain (rest looked up from reference TRBV7-8 and TRBJ2-5): GAGVSQSPRYKVAKRGQDVALRCDPISGHVSLFWYQQALGQGPEFLTYFQNEAQLDKSGLPSDRFFAERPEGSVSTLKIQRTQQEDSAVYLCASSFLTGQLQETQYFGPGTRLLVL.

The rearrangement uses TRBV5-1 and TRBJ1-1, with TRBD1 as a possible D gene (6 bases). CDR1 and CDR2 (germline): SGHRS, YFSETQ. This CDR3 spans 14 amino acids. The germline V and J ends were trimmed by 4 bases and 1 base, with 11 bases remaining between them. CDR3: CASSPQGGNTEAFF. The CDR3 nucleotides are TGCGCCAGCAGCCCTCAAGGGGGGAACACTGAAGCTTTCTTT.

V and J are TRBV5-1 and TRBJ1-4, with 7 bases lining up with TRBD1. CDR3 size: 14 residues. J was trimmed by 5 bases and V by 3 bases; bases with no gene match: 4. Germline V gene data show CDR1 as SGHRS and CDR2 as YFSETQ. The CDR3: CASSSQGGNEKLFF. For the CDR3, the DNA is TGCGCCAGCAGCTCCCAGGGGGGAAATGAAAAACTGTTTTTT.

The V call is TRBV28, the J call TRBJ2-5; 8 bases line up with TRBD2. The CDR3 consists of 12 residues. J was trimmed by 1 base and V by 11 bases; bases with no gene match: 3. Germline V lookup: CDR1 MDHEN, CDR2 SYDVKM. The DNA for the CDR3 is TGTGCCTCCACTAGCGGCCAAGAGACCCAGTACTTC. Its translation is CASTSGQETQYF.

The chain is built from TRBV28 and TRBJ2-1, with 7 bases identical to TRBD2. The trim removed 6 bases at V and 3 bases at J, leaving 8 bases unmatched. The CDR3 has 15 residues. Germline V gene data show CDR1 as MDHEN and CDR2 as SYDVKM. The CDR3 DNA sequence: TGTGCCAGCAGGTTAGCGGGCGGGTTCTACAATGAGCAGTTCTTC. Its translation is CASRLAGGFYNEQFF.

The chain joins TRBV11-3 to TRBJ1-6; no reliable D call. Germline CDR1 is SGHNT and CDR2 is YENEEA. Trimming removed 0 bases from V and 6 bases from J, with 3 bases in between. The CDR3 is 13 residues long. The CDR3 here is CASSLETNSPLHF. The DNA of the CDR3 is TGTGCCAGCAGCTTAGAGACTAATTCACCCCTCCACTTT.